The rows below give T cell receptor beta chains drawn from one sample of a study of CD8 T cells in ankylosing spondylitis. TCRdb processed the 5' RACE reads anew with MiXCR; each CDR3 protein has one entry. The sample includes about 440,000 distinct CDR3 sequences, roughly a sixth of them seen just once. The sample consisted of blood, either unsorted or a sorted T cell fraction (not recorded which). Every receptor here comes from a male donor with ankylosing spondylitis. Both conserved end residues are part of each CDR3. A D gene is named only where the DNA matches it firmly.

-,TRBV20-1,CSASGQLLGGEKLFF
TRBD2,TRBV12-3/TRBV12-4,CASSLTSGEEYF
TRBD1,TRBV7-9,CASIWDREGNTIYF
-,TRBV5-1,CASSLSHPPYEQYF
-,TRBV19,CASSTLDRGLYGYTF
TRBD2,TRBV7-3,CASSSMGGGTDTQYF
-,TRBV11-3,CASSLEPGPNTGELFF
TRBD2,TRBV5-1,CASSIDPTSGRETQYF
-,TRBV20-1,CSARDPLTGRGLEQYF
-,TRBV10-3,CAISPGQQNIQYF
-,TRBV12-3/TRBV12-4,CASSLGQLNSPLHF
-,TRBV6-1,CASSEQRWNYGYTF
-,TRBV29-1,CSVIPGGNNEQFF
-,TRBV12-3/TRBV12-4,CASSLKDTFYEQYF
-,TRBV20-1,CSARDSPNYGYTF
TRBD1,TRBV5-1,CASSPGQGTSEQYF
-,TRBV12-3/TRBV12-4,CASSSSTGSRTDTQYF
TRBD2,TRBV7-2,CASSPRTRSETQYF
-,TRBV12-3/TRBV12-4,CASSPERRSNTEAFF
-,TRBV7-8,CASSLVTGRGTGELFF
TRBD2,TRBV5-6,CASSLGGRLAETTDTQYF
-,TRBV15,CATSRDQETQYF
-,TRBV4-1,CASSQVPEGSTGELFF
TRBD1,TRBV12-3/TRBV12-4,CASSRGTGGTEAFF
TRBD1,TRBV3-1,CASSHGQGERETQYF
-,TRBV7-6,CASGGVSFPNTGELFF
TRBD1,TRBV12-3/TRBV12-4,CASSPGTGVGAFF
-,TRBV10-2,CASSEGRGGWGEQYF
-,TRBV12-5,CASGLITDTQYF
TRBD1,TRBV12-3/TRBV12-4,CASSGQGRAEAFF
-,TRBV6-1,CASSVEGRSNQPQHF
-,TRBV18,CASSFRADEQFF
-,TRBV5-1,CASSEYQGPYGYTF
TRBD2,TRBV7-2,CASSRSGLAQETQYF
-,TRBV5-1,CASSLVFQNNEQFF
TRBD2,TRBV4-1,CASSQGAGTSYEQYF
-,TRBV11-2,CASSSHGNTEAFF
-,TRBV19,CASSISGEQFF
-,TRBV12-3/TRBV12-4,CASSLHGAGNTEAFF
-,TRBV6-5,CASSHGWVIYTEAFF
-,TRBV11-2,CASSYGPYEQYF